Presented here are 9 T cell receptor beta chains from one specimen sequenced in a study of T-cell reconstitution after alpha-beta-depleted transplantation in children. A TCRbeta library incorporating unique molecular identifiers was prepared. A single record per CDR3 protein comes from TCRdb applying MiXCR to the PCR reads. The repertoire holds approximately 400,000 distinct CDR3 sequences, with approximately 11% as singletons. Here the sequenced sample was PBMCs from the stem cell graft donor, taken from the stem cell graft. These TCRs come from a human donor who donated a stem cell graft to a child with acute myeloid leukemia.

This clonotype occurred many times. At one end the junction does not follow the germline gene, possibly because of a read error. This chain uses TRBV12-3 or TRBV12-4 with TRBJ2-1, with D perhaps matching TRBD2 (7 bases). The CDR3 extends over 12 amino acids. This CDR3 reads CASSLGGDEQFF. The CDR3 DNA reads TGTGCCAGCAGCTTAGGGGGGGATGAGCAGTTCTTC.

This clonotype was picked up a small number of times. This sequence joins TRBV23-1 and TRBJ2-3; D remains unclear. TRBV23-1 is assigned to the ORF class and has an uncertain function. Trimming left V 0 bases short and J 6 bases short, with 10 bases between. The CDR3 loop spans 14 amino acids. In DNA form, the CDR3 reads TGCGCCAGCAGTCAATCCCGTCGTTGGGATACGCAGTATTTT. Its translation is CASSQSRRWDTQYF.

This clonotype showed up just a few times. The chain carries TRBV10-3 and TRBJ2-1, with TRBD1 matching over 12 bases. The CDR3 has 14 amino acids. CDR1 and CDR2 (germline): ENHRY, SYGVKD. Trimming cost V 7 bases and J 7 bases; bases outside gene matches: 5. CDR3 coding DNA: TGTGCCATCATGCCGGGACAGGGGGCGAATGAGCAGTTCTTC. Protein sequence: CAIMPGQGANEQFF.

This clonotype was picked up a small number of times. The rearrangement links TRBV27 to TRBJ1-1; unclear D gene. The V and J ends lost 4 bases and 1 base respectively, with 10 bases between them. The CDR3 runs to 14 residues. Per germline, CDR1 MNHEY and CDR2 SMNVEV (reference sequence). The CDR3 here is CASSSAGWNTEAFF. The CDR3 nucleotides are TGTGCCAGCAGTTCAGCGGGGTGGAACACTGAAGCTTTCTTT.

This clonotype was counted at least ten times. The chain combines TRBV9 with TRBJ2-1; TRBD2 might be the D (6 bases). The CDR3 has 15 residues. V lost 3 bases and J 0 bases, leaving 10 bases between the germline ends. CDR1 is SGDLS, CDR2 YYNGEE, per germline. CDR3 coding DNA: TGTGCCAGCAGCGATGGGACTTACTCCTACAATGAGCAGTTCTTC. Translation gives CASSDGTYSYNEQFF.

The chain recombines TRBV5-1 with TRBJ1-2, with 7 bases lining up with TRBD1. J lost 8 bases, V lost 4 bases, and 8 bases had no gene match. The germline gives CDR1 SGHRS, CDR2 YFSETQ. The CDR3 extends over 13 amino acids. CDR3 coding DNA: TGCGCCAGCAGCGCCGACAGGGAGTGGGGCTACACCTTC. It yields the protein CASSADREWGYTF. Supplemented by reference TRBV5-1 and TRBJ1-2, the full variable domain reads KAGVTQTPRYLIKTRGQQVTLSCSPISGHRSVSWYQQTPGQGLQFLFEYFSETQRNKGNFPGRFSGRQFSNSRSEMNVSTLELGDSALYLCASSADREWGYTFGSGTRLTVV.

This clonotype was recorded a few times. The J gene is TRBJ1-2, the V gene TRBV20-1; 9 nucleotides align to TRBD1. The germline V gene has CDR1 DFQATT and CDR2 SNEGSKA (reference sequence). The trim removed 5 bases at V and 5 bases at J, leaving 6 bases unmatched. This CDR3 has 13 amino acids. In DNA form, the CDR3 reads TGCAGTGCTCTTCGACAGGGGGGGTATGGCTACACCTTC. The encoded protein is CSALRQGGYGYTF.

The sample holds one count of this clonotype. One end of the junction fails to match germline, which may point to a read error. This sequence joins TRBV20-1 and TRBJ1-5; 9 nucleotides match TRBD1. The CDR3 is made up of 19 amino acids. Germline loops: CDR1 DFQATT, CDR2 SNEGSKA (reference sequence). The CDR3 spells CCARGEGGTGPYSNQPQHF. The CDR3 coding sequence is TGCTGTGCTAGAGGAGAGGGTGGGACAGGGCCTTATAGCAATCAGCCCCAGCATTTT.

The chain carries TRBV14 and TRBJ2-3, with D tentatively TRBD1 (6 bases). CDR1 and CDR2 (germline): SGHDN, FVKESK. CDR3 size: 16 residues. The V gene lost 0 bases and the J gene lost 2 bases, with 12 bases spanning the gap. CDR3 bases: TGTGCCAGCAGCCAAGAACAGGGATCTTCCACAGATACGCAGTATTTT. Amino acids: CASSQEQGSSTDTQYF.